This note documents a single TCR beta chain sequence. The sample belongs to a study of blood T cell repertoires in COVID-19. CDR3 size: 15 residues. Germline-derived CDR1 and CDR2 are SGHRS and YFSETQ. Trimming took 0 bases from V and 4 from J, leaving 10 bases between them. The method was immunoSEQ multiplex PCR; TCRdb's version includes in-frame clones alone and lacks a portion of them. This sample has about 37,000 clones, with 88% found just once. The chain joins TRBV5-1 to TRBJ1-4; no reliable D call. The sample was peripheral blood. This TCR was recovered from a human donor in a cohort sampled during active COVID-19. The DNA of the CDR3 is TGCGCCAGCAGCTTGGGGCCCCTAGGTAATGAAAAACTGTTTTTT. The encoded protein is CASSLGPLGNEKLFF.